This T cell receptor beta chain appears in the sequencing data of a study of T-cell reconstitution after alpha-beta-depleted transplantation in children. This clonotype was recorded at least ten times. Trimming removed 3 bases from V and 0 bases from J, with 14 bases in between. The CDR3 loop spans 16 amino acids. CDR1 is SGHAT, CDR2 FQDESV, per germline (reference sequence). Unique molecular identifiers were used to barcode this TCRbeta library. TCRdb reprocessed the PCR reads with MiXCR, giving one entry per CDR3 protein. The sample includes 120,000 to 150,000 distinct CDR3 sequences, about 8.8% of them seen just once.

The receptor's source is a female patient aged 2 to 10 who had a stem cell transplant for congenital amegakaryocytic thrombocytopenia, so the T cells may come from the graft donor. V is TRBV11-1 and J is TRBJ2-5; D tentatively reads TRBD1 or TRBD2 (5 bases each). The sample was PBMCs, mostly from graft donor cells, taken 180 days after TCRalphabeta/CD19-depleted stem cell transplant. The CDR3 DNA sequence: TGTGCCAGCAGCTTTATTCCCGGGGCGTACCAAGAGACCCAGTACTTC. Translation gives CASSFIPGAYQETQYF.